The sequence of this T cell receptor beta chain was determined in a study of blood T cell repertoires in COVID-19. Study-level information: Acute and convalescent COVID-19 specimens originated in the United States, Italy and Spain.

Patients of the Seattle cohort, enrolled during active infection, were followed longitudinally. Germline V gene data show CDR1 as SQVTM and CDR2 as ANQGSEA. V lost 6 bases to trimming and J lost 3 bases, with 6 bases between them. The CDR3 sequence is 10 residues long. TCRdb's copy holds only in-frame clones and misses some; the assay was immunoSEQ multiplex PCR. This table holds some 290,000 clones, about nine tenths found once. The V call is TRBV29-1, the J call TRBJ2-7; D not resolved. Material for sequencing was peripheral blood. This clonotype was sampled from a woman aged 25 to 39 with COVID-19, enrolled during active disease. The CDR3 sequence is CSVADYEQYF. As DNA, the CDR3 is TGCAGCGTGGCGGACTACGAGCAGTACTTC.